A single sample gave rise to the 20 T cell receptor beta chains below, sequenced in a study of shared clonotypes between healthy human individuals (dated by TCRdb to about 2020). The library was made by the immunoSEQ multiplex PCR assay. The table was pulled from immuneACCESS by TCRdb, which kept in-frame rearrangements only. Such tables lose some clones; where checked, under half of the loss comes from unresolved V genes, and the rest has no known cause. Here the sample has more than 2,000,000 clones; roughly nine tenths occur a single time. The ten largest clones add up to around 0.15% of the sample. Sequenced sample: naive CD4+ T cells sorted from blood. According to the study, the label for this sample's cell subset or site signals: CD45RA+ positively selected. All receptors derive from a man younger than 35 in good health.

The chain is built from TRBV10-3 and TRBJ1-3; 10 nucleotides line up with TRBD1. Germline V gives CDR1 ENHRY, CDR2 SYGVKD. The CDR3 length is 14 residues. V was clipped by 8 bases and J by 2 bases; unmatched bases: 3. The CDR3 bases are TGTGCCATCTCAGGACAGGGGGCTGGAAACACCATATATTTT. This gives the protein CAISGQGAGNTIYF.

The chain has TRBV6-1 and TRBJ1-6; a weak D match, TRBD1 (5 bases). The CDR3 extends over 14 amino acids. The germline gives CDR1 MNHNS, CDR2 SASEGT. The germline V and J ends were trimmed by 2 bases and 10 bases, with 12 bases remaining between them. DNA of the CDR3: TGTGCCAGCAGTGAAAGGGACCTTCGATCACCCCTCCACTTT. This sequence encodes CASSERDLRSPLHF.

The gene calls are TRBV20-1 and TRBJ2-7, with D uncertain. There are 11 residues in the CDR3. CDR1 and CDR2 from the germline V gene are DFQATT and SNEGSKA (reference sequence). Trimming left V 4 bases short and J 5 bases short, with 9 bases between. The DNA of the CDR3 is TGCAGTGCTACACCATACAACGAGCAGTACTTC. Translating it yields CSATPYNEQYF.

The CDR3 spells CASSSKGTLNSPLHF. CDR3 in DNA: TGTGCCAGCAGTTCCAAAGGGACCCTCAATTCACCCCTCCACTTT. The chain links TRBV7-8 to TRBJ1-6; D perhaps matches TRBD1 (5 bases). V dropped 6 bases and J dropped 7 bases, with 16 bases sitting between them. The CDR3 covers 15 residues. In germline, CDR1 is SGHVS, CDR2 FQNEAQ.

This chain joins TRBV6-4 and TRBJ1-6; perhaps TRBD1 as D (5 bases). The CDR3 runs 14 residues. Germline V CDR1 and CDR2: MRHNA, SNTAGT. Between the trimmed V and J ends, which lost 3 bases and 6 bases, there was a span of 9 bases. CDR3: CASSEQAINSPLHF. CDR3 nucleotide sequence: TGTGCCAGCAGTGAACAGGCCATTAATTCACCCCTCCACTTT.

The chain uses TRBV10-3 and TRBJ1-1; D might be TRBD1 (5 bases). The V gene lost 4 bases and the J gene lost 5 bases, with 11 bases spanning the gap. This CDR3 has 13 amino acids. In germline, CDR1 is ENHRY, CDR2 SYGVKD. DNA for the CDR3: TGTGCCATCAGTGCCTTCGGGGGAACTGAAGCTTTCTTT. Protein product: CAISAFGGTEAFF.

The CDR3 here is CSATFRAEQFF. In nucleotides, the CDR3 is TGCAGTGCTACCTTCAGGGCTGAGCAGTTCTTC. V usage is TRBV20-1 and J usage is TRBJ2-1; TRBD1 is a possible D gene (5 bases). The germline V gene has CDR1 DFQATT and CDR2 SNEGSKA (reference sequence). CDR3 length equals 11 residues. The V and J ends lost 4 bases and 9 bases respectively, with 10 bases between them.

The V and J genes are TRBV15 and TRBJ2-5, with 8 bases that match TRBD1. V lost 5 bases, J lost 5 bases, and 7 bases stayed unmatched. This CDR3 has 14 amino acids. Germline lookup yields CDR1 LNHNV and CDR2 YYDKDF (reference sequence). The CDR3 loop is CATSAPRGRETQYF. The DNA of the CDR3 is TGTGCCACCAGCGCCCCCAGGGGGCGGGAGACCCAGTACTTC.

The DNA for the CDR3 is TGCGCCAGCAGCAAAAACCCCACAGCCCAAGAGACCCAGTACTTC. Its translation is CASSKNPTAQETQYF. The chain employs TRBV4-3 and TRBJ2-5; no clear D. Per the germline V gene, CDR1 is LGHNA and CDR2 is YSLEER. With 5 bases removed from V and 1 base from J, the gap between germline ends came to 14 bases. CDR3 length equals 15 residues.

The chain combines TRBV18 with TRBJ2-3; possible D gene TRBD2, 6 bases. The CDR3 extends over 17 amino acids. Germline CDR1 reads KGHSH; CDR2 reads LQKENI. V lost 0 bases, J lost 4 bases, and 17 bases lay in between. CDR3 loop: CASSPPGRRERSDTQYF. DNA for the CDR3: TGTGCCAGCTCACCACCGGGGAGGAGGGAGCGGTCAGATACGCAGTATTTT.

The rearrangement joins TRBV4-1 to TRBJ1-2; D perhaps matches TRBD1 (6 bases). The V gene lost 2 bases and the J gene lost 4 bases, with 14 bases spanning the gap. CDR3 length: 15 amino acids. Per germline, CDR1 MGHRA and CDR2 YSYEKL. The CDR3 DNA reads TGCGCCAGCAGCCAAACCGAACAGGGAGGCTATGGCTACACCTTC. This gives the protein CASSQTEQGGYGYTF.

The chain recombines TRBV5-1 with TRBJ2-3; possible D gene TRBD2, 5 bases. This CDR3 contains 17 residues. Looked up from germline, CDR1 is SGHRS and CDR2 is YFSETQ. The ends were cut back, 1 base at V and 8 bases at J, with 23 bases in the middle. The CDR3 region has the DNA TGCGCCAGCAGCTTGACAGTGCCGGGGTCCGGCACGGGTACGCAGTATTTT. This codes for CASSLTVPGSGTGTQYF.

This chain links TRBV11-2 with TRBJ1-4, with D possibly being TRBD1 (6 bases). CDR3 length equals 15 residues. The germline V gene has CDR1 SGHAT and CDR2 FQNNGV. V lost 5 bases, J lost 8 bases, and 18 bases lay in between. CDR3 sequence reads: CASSASGGGGEKLFF. As DNA, the CDR3 is TGTGCCAGCAGCGCCTCCGGGGGGGGCGGGGAAAAACTGTTTTTT.

V is TRBV4-3 and J is TRBJ2-1; 8 bases are shared with TRBD2. J gave up 14 bases and V 0 bases, and 12 bases lay outside the gene matches. CDR3 length: 15 residues. In germline, CDR1 is LGHNA, CDR2 YSLEER. In DNA form, the CDR3 reads TGCGCCAGCAGCCAAGATTGGTCGAGCGGGAGTATAAAGTTCTTC. Its translation is CASSQDWSSGSIKFF.

This rearrangement joins TRBV5-6 to TRBJ2-5; 8 bases map to TRBD1. The tail of the sequence fits TRBJ2-7 better, so the J call may be wrong. Germline CDR1 and CDR2: SGHDT and YYEEEE. The CDR3 loop spans 13 amino acids. This CDR3 reads CASSLDRDHEQYF. CDR3 DNA sequence: TGTGCCAGCAGCCTGGACAGGGACCACGAGCAGTACTTC.

The gene calls are TRBV15 and TRBJ1-5, with TRBD1 matching over 7 bases. Unmatched junction bases numbered 5, after V lost 7 bases and J lost 2 bases. CDR1 is LNHNV and CDR2 is YYDKDF in the germline V gene (reference sequence). The CDR3 has 14 amino acids. The CDR3 DNA reads as TGTGCCACCAAGGGGACAGACGGCAATCAGCCCCAGCATTTT. Protein product: CATKGTDGNQPQHF.

This chain connects TRBV10-3 to TRBJ2-1; a weak D match, TRBD2 (7 bases). The CDR3 runs to 13 residues. The germline CDR1 and CDR2 sequences are ENHRY and SYGVKD. V was pared by 10 bases and J by 5 bases, with 15 bases between. The CDR3 region is CATRGASDNEQFF. The CDR3 DNA reads TGTGCCACTCGGGGGGCTAGCGACAATGAGCAGTTCTTC.

This clone was detected only once. The rearrangement links TRBV5-1 to TRBJ2-1, with 8 positions matching TRBD1. The CDR3 has 15 residues. The V and J ends lost 0 bases and 5 bases, in that order; junction bases with no gene match: 4. Per the germline V gene, CDR1 is SGHRS and CDR2 is YFSETQ. The CDR3 bases are TGCGCCAGCAGCTTGGGGACAGGGAAGAACAATGAGCAGTTCTTC. This translates into CASSLGTGKNNEQFF.

The V call is TRBV7-6, the J call TRBJ2-7, with D possibly TRBD1 on 6 matching bases. Trimming shortened V by 1 base and J by 7 bases, and 11 bases separated the two germline ends. The CDR3 consists of 13 residues. The germline V gene has CDR1 SGHVS and CDR2 FNYEAQ. The CDR3, as DNA: TGTGCCAGCAGCTTAGGGACACAGGGAGAGCAGTACTTC. Protein sequence: CASSLGTQGEQYF.

The V gene is TRBV10-3, the J gene TRBJ1-2; tentatively, D is TRBD1 (5 bases). The germline CDR1 and CDR2 sequences are ENHRY and SYGVKD. V was cut by 0 bases and J by 3 bases, with 14 bases left in between. The CDR3 runs to 16 residues. CDR3 region: CAISESTGGTDYGYTF. The CDR3 nucleotides are TGTGCCATCAGTGAGTCTACTGGCGGGACCGACTATGGCTACACCTTC.